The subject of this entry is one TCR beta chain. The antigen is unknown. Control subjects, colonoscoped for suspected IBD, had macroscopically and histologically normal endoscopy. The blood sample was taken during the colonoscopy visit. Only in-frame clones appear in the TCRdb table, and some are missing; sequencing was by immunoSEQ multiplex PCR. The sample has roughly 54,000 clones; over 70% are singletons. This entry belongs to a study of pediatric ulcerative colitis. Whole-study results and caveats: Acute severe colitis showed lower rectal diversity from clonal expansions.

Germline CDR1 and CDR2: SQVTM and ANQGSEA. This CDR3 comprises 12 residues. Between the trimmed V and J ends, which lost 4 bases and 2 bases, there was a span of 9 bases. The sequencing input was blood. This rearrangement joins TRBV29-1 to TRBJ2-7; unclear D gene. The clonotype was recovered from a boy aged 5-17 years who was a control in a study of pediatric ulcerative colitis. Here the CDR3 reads CSVAPRTYEQYF. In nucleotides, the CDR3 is TGCAGCGTTGCTCCACGAACCTACGAGCAGTACTTC.